This TCR beta chain was found in a study of T cell responses to AZD1222 COVID-19 vaccine. TCRdb keeps only in-frame clones here, not all; method: immunoSEQ multiplex PCR. The top ten hold 44% of the sample, which has more than 95,000 clones, 89% seen once. The CDR3 has 16 residues. From germline, CDR1 is SGHNT and CDR2 YYREEE (reference sequence). The V end was cut by 1 base, the J end by 0 bases, with 14 bases between. The sequence came from an adult who received the AZD1222 COVID-19 vaccine. J is TRBJ2-7 and V is TRBV5-4; D unclear. Sequences were derived from peripheral blood, sampled 28 days after the second AZD1222 dose. CDR3 bases: TGTGCCAGCAGCTTGTCTGGCGGCCAGAGCTCCTACGAGCAGTACTTC. It is translated as CASSLSGGQSSYEQYF. Looking up the rest from reference TRBV5-4 and TRBJ2-7 gives the full variable domain: ETGVTQSPTHLIKTRGQQVTLRCSSQSGHNTVSWYQQALGQGPQFIFQYYREEENGRGNFPPRFSGLQFPNYSSELNVNALELDDSALYLCASSLSGGQSSYEQYFGPGTRLTVT.